The 28 T cell receptor beta chains below were found in one sample sequenced in a study of Graves' ophthalmopathy and Graves' hyperthyroidism. Amplifying from RNA transcripts, the study obtained TCR beta CDR3 regions. RT-PCR was first run with HTBI primers, then multiplex PCR in a second round. TCRdb re-derived calls from the multiplex PCR reads in MiXCR, one entry per CDR3 protein. The sample includes 400,000 to 450,000 distinct CDR3 sequences, roughly 20% of them seen just once. Sequenced: peripheral blood. These receptors were obtained from a woman aged 18-29 years with stable Graves' hyperthyroidism.

The chain links TRBV12-3 or TRBV12-4 to TRBJ1-1, with TRBD1 identical over 8 bases. CDR3 size: 14 residues. With V trimmed by 6 bases and J by 2 bases, 5 bases remained unmatched. CDR3 DNA: TGTGCCAGCAGAATAGACAGGGGTAACACTGAAGCTTTCTTT. It encodes CASRIDRGNTEAFF.

This clonotype was recorded at least ten times. The chain carries TRBV14 and TRBJ2-7; the match to TRBD2 covers 10 bases. CDR1 is SGHDN and CDR2 is FVKESK in the germline V gene. The V gene end was trimmed by 0 bases and the J gene end by 1 base; junction bases not matched to a gene: 12. The CDR3 runs 19 residues. CDR3 in amino acids: CASSQDWVGLAGVSYEQYF. DNA for the CDR3: TGTGCCAGCAGCCAAGATTGGGTCGGCCTAGCGGGAGTTTCCTACGAGCAGTACTTC.

At least ten counts were recorded for this clonotype. The gene calls are TRBV6-5 and TRBJ1-5, with 11 bases lining up with TRBD1. The CDR3 runs to 15 residues. Germline V gene data show CDR1 as MNHEY and CDR2 as SVGAGI. Trimming at V came to 6 bases and at J to 4 bases, leaving 5 bases not matched to a gene. The CDR3 nucleotides read TGTGCCAGCAGGAGGACAGGGGGCCGGAATCAGCCCCAGCATTTT. Translated, it gives CASRRTGGRNQPQHF.

V gene TRBV7-2 combines with J gene TRBJ1-5; 11 bases agree with TRBD1. Per germline, CDR1 SGHTA and CDR2 FQGNSA. The CDR3 contains 15 residues. J lost 6 bases, V lost 5 bases, and 6 bases had no gene match. CDR3 loop: CASSPSGTGGQPQHF. The DNA of the CDR3 is TGTGCCAGCAGCCCCTCCGGGACAGGGGGTCAGCCCCAGCATTTT.

The rearrangement uses TRBV6-2 or TRBV6-3 and TRBJ2-7, with 14 nucleotides matching TRBD2. The CDR3 is 17 residues long. Germline V gene data show CDR1 as MNHEY and CDR2 as SVGEGT. V lost 6 bases, J lost 5 bases, and 12 bases stayed unmatched. The CDR3 region is CASSLDNRTSGRHEQYF. Here the CDR3 DNA reads TGTGCCAGCAGCTTAGACAACCGGACTAGCGGGAGGCACGAGCAGTACTTC.

At least ten counts were recorded for this clonotype. The CDR3 spells CSAEGAGTEAFF. The CDR3 DNA follows: TGCAGTGCCGAGGGGGCTGGGACTGAAGCTTTCTTT. The chain has TRBV20-1 and TRBJ1-1; TRBD1 aligns across 7 bases. Trimming took 6 bases from V and 5 from J; bases not matched to a gene: 6. The CDR3 consists of 12 residues. Looked up from germline, CDR1 is DFQATT and CDR2 is SNEGSKA (reference sequence).

The J gene is TRBJ2-2, the V gene TRBV15; 7 bases are shared with TRBD1. The ends lost 4 bases at V and 5 bases at J; junction bases unmatched: 10. CDR1 is LNHNV, CDR2 YYDKDF, per germline (reference sequence). The CDR3 runs 16 residues. In nucleotides, the CDR3 is TGTGCCACCAGCACAATGGGACAGATGAAGACCGGGGAGCTGTTTTTT. Translating gives CATSTMGQMKTGELFF.

This clonotype was found many times. The chain is built from TRBV6-5 and TRBJ2-7; 8 bases match TRBD1. CDR1 and CDR2 from the germline V gene are MNHEY and SVGAGI. This CDR3 has 15 residues. J was trimmed by 6 bases and V by 0 bases; bases with no gene match: 7. CDR3 in DNA: TGTGCCAGCAGTTACTCCTGGCAGGGGGCGGCCGAGCAGTACTTC. Protein sequence: CASSYSWQGAAEQYF.

This clonotype came up many times. This CDR3 is CASSPGVEQYF. In nucleotides, the CDR3 is TGTGCCAGCAGTCCAGGGGTCGAGCAGTACTTC. This rearrangement joins TRBV12-3 or TRBV12-4 to TRBJ2-7; D is possibly TRBD1 (6 bases). V lost 5 bases and J lost 6, with 8 bases in between. CDR3 length: 11 residues.

This clonotype occurred many times. The chain uses TRBV27 and TRBJ2-3; TRBD2 agrees at 8 bases. From germline, CDR1 is MNHEY and CDR2 SMNVEV (reference sequence). The CDR3 runs to 16 residues. V dropped 6 bases and J dropped 0; count of bases not matched to a gene: 8. The CDR3 DNA reads as TGTGCCAGCAGGGACTATAGCGGGACTAGCACAGATACGCAGTATTTT. Translation: CASRDYSGTSTDTQYF.

A few counts support this clonotype. The chain has TRBV10-3 and TRBJ2-3; possible D gene TRBD1, 6 bases. Germline V lookup: CDR1 ENHRY, CDR2 SYGVKD. The CDR3 has 15 residues. V lost 0 bases to trimming and J lost 7 bases, with 14 bases between them. CDR3 loop: CAISESTPQGNTQYF. The CDR3, as DNA: TGTGCCATCAGTGAGTCGACCCCACAGGGAAATACGCAGTATTTT.

This clonotype was observed many times. The chain uses TRBV5-1 and TRBJ1-1, with D possibly being TRBD1 (5 bases). There are 14 residues in the CDR3. The germline V and J ends were trimmed by 4 bases and 2 bases, with 12 bases remaining between them. Germline CDR1 SGHRS, CDR2 YFSETQ. CDR3 sequence reads: CASSRGDGNTEAFF. The CDR3 region has the DNA TGCGCCAGCAGCAGAGGGGATGGAAACACTGAAGCTTTCTTT.

The chain couples TRBV19 to TRBJ2-5; D is perhaps TRBD1 or TRBD2 (5 bases each). The V end lost 4 bases, the J end lost 14 bases, and 17 bases lay between the germline ends. The germline gives CDR1 LNHDA, CDR2 SQIVND (reference sequence). This CDR3 is built from 12 residues. Here the CDR3 reads CASSTPGPAFYF. The CDR3 DNA reads as TGTGCCAGTAGTACACCGGGACCCGCCTTTTACTTC.

This clonotype was counted many times. The V and J genes are TRBV7-9 and TRBJ2-5; 9 nucleotides align to TRBD1. This CDR3 is built from 14 residues. Germline assignment: CDR1 SEHNR and CDR2 FQNEAQ (reference sequence). The junction had 8 bases not matched to a gene; V was cut back by 11 bases and J by 1 base. The CDR3 sequence is CAGEQGALQETQYF. The DNA of the CDR3 is TGTGCCGGTGAACAGGGGGCCCTCCAAGAGACCCAGTACTTC. The complete variable domain, with remaining parts taken from reference TRBV7-9 and TRBJ2-5, reads DTGVSQNPRHKITKRGQNVTFRCDPISEHNRLYWYRQTLGQGPEFLTYFQNEAQLEKSRLLSDRFSAERPKGSFSTLEIQRTEQGDSAMYLCAGEQGALQETQYFGPGTRLLVL.

The chain is built from TRBV5-1 and TRBJ1-2, with D possibly being TRBD1 (5 bases). There are 14 residues in the CDR3. The V gene's germline CDR1 is SGHRS and CDR2 YFSETQ. Trimming took off 3 bases at V and 9 bases at J, with 18 bases between the two ends. CDR3 nucleotides: TGCGCCAGCAGCTGGGGGGGGGACCAAGGAAGCTACACCTTC. This sequence encodes CASSWGGDQGSYTF.

This clonotype appeared many times. The chain recombines TRBV19 with TRBJ2-5, with D uncertain. Trimming removed 4 bases from V and 2 bases from J, with 17 bases in between. Germline values: CDR1 LNHDA, CDR2 SQIVND (reference sequence). CDR3 size: 16 residues. The CDR3 spells CASSTSGRLGQETQYF. CDR3 DNA sequence: TGTGCCAGTAGTACCAGTGGACGGCTCGGTCAAGAGACCCAGTACTTC. The entire variable domain, with the rest obtained from reference TRBV19 and TRBJ2-5, is as follows: DGGITQSPKYLFRKEGQNVTLSCEQNLNHDAMYWYRQDPGQGLRLIYYSQIVNDFQKGDIAEGYSVSREKKESFPLTVTSAQKNPTAFYLCASSTSGRLGQETQYFGPGTRLLVL.

This clonotype was seen more than once but under ten times. Here the CDR3 omits its conserved ending phenylalanine or tryptophan, so a read error is the likely source. This chain links TRBV4-1 with TRBJ2-5; D call uncertain. Trimming took off 3 bases at V and 5 bases at J, with 16 bases between the two ends. Germline CDR1 is MGHRA and CDR2 is YSYEKL. This CDR3 is built from 15 residues. The CDR3: CASSHQPDGQETQYL. The CDR3 DNA reads TGCGCCAGCAGCCATCAGCCTGACGGCCAGGAGACCCAGTACCTC.

This clonotype has a handful of counts. A read error may be the cause here, since a much bigger clone is one base away. The chain recombines TRBV6-5 with TRBJ2-7, with 7 nucleotides matching TRBD2. J gave up 3 bases and V 2 bases, and 4 bases lay outside the gene matches. The CDR3 has 14 residues. Germline V lookup: CDR1 MNHEY, CDR2 SVGAGI. CDR3 sequence: CASSYASGNYEQYF. As DNA, the CDR3 is TGTGCCAGCAGTTACGCTAGCGGAAACTACGAGCAGTACTTC.

The sample holds many counts of this clonotype. The CDR3: CASSPTGGKSSYEQYF. The CDR3 DNA follows: TGTGCCAGCAGCCCCACGGGCGGGAAGAGCTCCTACGAGCAGTACTTC. The J gene is TRBJ2-7, the V gene TRBV7-9; TRBD2 might be the D (6 bases). The CDR3 spans 16 residues. The germline V gene has CDR1 SEHNR and CDR2 FQNEAQ (reference sequence). V was cut by 5 bases and J by 0 bases, with 17 bases left in between.

The rearrangement joins TRBV20-1 to TRBJ1-5; D call uncertain. From germline, CDR1 is DFQATT and CDR2 SNEGSKA (reference sequence). The CDR3 is 15 residues long. V shed 3 bases and J shed 0 bases, with 12 bases lying between them. The CDR3 is CSASPGGYSNQPQHF. For the CDR3, the DNA is TGCAGTGCTAGCCCTGGAGGCTATAGCAATCAGCCCCAGCATTTT.

This clonotype was seen at least ten times. V is TRBV6-5 and J is TRBJ2-7, with 8 bases that match TRBD1. The CDR3 is 13 residues long. Germline-derived CDR1 and CDR2 are MNHEY and SVGAGI. With V trimmed by 6 bases and J by 7 bases, 8 bases remained unmatched. The DNA of the CDR3 is TGTGCCAGCAGCCGCACAGGGGGTGGAGAGCAGTACTTC. Its protein product is CASSRTGGGEQYF.

This clonotype was found once. The chain carries TRBV6-2 or TRBV6-3 and TRBJ1-5; D is uncertain. Germline V lookup: CDR1 MNHEY, CDR2 SVGEGT. The CDR3 sequence is 14 residues long. V was cut by 3 bases and J by 4 bases, with 10 bases left in between. The CDR3 spells CASSYGRLNQPQHF. Written as DNA, the CDR3 is TGTGCCAGCAGTTATGGGAGACTTAATCAGCCCCAGCATTTT.

The V gene is TRBV7-9, the J gene TRBJ1-2; the match to TRBD1 covers 7 bases. This CDR3 has 15 amino acids. Germline CDR1 reads SEHNR; CDR2 reads FQNEAQ (reference sequence). V dropped 2 bases and J dropped 2; count of bases not matched to a gene: 5. The CDR3 region has the DNA TGTGCCAGCAGCTTACCCCGACAGGGCAACTATGGCTACACCTTC. This translates into CASSLPRQGNYGYTF.

V usage is TRBV2 and J usage is TRBJ1-2, with TRBD1 as a possible D gene (6 bases). CDR3 size: 13 residues. The germline V gene encodes CDR1 SNHLY and CDR2 FYNNEI. V gave up 2 bases and J gave up 7 bases, with 11 bases separating them. CDR3 in DNA: TGTGCCAGCAGTGAATACAGGGAGGGTGGCTACACCTTC. Protein: CASSEYREGGYTF.

The genes are TRBV5-5 and TRBJ2-2, with TRBD2 matching over 7 bases. The V segment lost 3 bases and the J segment 3 bases; nucleotides outside the gene matches: 8. Looked up from germline, CDR1 is SGHKS and CDR2 is YYEKEE (reference sequence). The CDR3 has 16 amino acids. CDR3 nucleotides: TGTGCCAGCAGCTATCAGCCGGGACTATACACCGGGGAGCTGTTTTTT. Its translation: CASSYQPGLYTGELFF.

The DNA for the CDR3 is TGTGCCACCAGTGACCCTTCAGGTGGCCCCGGGGAGCTGTTTTTT. This encodes CATSDPSGGPGELFF. The chain combines TRBV24-1 with TRBJ2-2; no clear D. The CDR3 has 15 residues. The germline V gene encodes CDR1 KGHDR and CDR2 SFDVKD. V lost 4 bases, J lost 6 bases, and 14 bases lay in between.

There are a few counts of this clonotype. This chain connects TRBV11-2 to TRBJ2-5, with 11 bases lining up with TRBD2. This CDR3 comprises 15 residues. V shed 5 bases and J 4 bases; nucleotides not matched to a gene: 6. Germline V gene lookup returns CDR1 SGHAT and CDR2 FQNNGV. CDR3 in amino acids: CASSPIAGGPETQYF. CDR3 bases: TGTGCCAGCAGCCCGATAGCGGGAGGGCCAGAGACCCAGTACTTC. Full variable domain (missing parts from reference TRBV11-2 and TRBJ2-5): EAGVAQSPRYKIIEKRQSVAFWCNPISGHATLYWYQQILGQGPKLLIQFQNNGVVDDSQLPKDRFSAERLKGVDSTLKIQPAKLEDSAVYLCASSPIAGGPETQYFGPGTRLLVL.

This clonotype appeared many times. The chain couples TRBV12-3 or TRBV12-4 to TRBJ2-7; D call uncertain. Trimming removed 5 bases at V and 2 bases at J, with 16 bases between. The CDR3 covers 15 residues. The CDR3 DNA reads as TGTGCCAGCAGTCACGGACGTCAGCTCGCCTACGAGCAGTACTTC. Translation: CASSHGRQLAYEQYF.